This T cell receptor beta chain was retrieved from a study of blood T cell repertoires in COVID-19. Study-wide context: Samples taken during acute and convalescent COVID-19 were collected in the United States, Italy and Spain. PBMCs, B-cell-depleted T cells, or T cells were the source of the cDNA or gDNA that made up the material.

In the study's own analysis: Amplification of reference gene primers was used by the study to estimate nucleated cell counts. Method: immunoSEQ multiplex PCR; TCRdb's copy keeps in-frame clones and lacks some. V and J calls and clone size come straight from that table; D and trimming were deduced from the DNA. The sample comprises approximately 200,000 clones, about 91% of which are singletons, and more than 3.5% rests with the top ten. The ends were cut back, 0 bases at V and 9 bases at J, with 12 bases in the middle. The germline gives CDR1 SGHAT, CDR2 FQNNGV. The CDR3 runs 13 residues. The chain links TRBV11-2 to TRBJ2-7; D remains unclear. The material sequenced was peripheral blood. The origin of this receptor is a woman in her twenties or thirties with acute or convalescent COVID-19. The CDR3 loop is CASSLEWQSAQYF. The CDR3 nucleotides are TGTGCCAGCAGCTTAGAATGGCAGTCCGCGCAGTACTTC.